This TCR beta chain was sequenced for a study of shared clonotypes between healthy human individuals (dated by TCRdb to 2018 to 2021). Background for the entire study: The cohort comprised a couple of women and three men aged 18 to 49 years. To estimate repertoire size and how much clonotype sharing occurs between individuals, the study deeply sequenced the blood TCR repertoires of five healthy adults. For each donor, three plates each were used for CD4 naive and CD4 memory, two plates were used for CD8 naive, and one plate was used for CD8 memory. Each donor's leukapheresis produced roughly between roughly 0.94 and 9.5 billion PBMCs. To increase sequencing depth and limit assay-specific biases, different laboratories used diverse techniques to prepare libraries and sequence TCR repertoires.

In the case of this clone: Its cognate antigen has yet to be identified. Base qualities are missing; no much larger clone stands one base away. The sample carries other DNA sequences with the same CDR3.

CDR1 and CDR2 (MDHEN, SYDVKM) derive from the germline V gene. V is clipped by 5 bases and J by 4 bases, and the sequence between their germline boundaries is 13 bases long. The CDR3 spans 14 residues, from the cysteine through the phenylalanine. Only the CDR3 DNA is retained, 42 bases long and in frame from the first base. For the CD8 naive samples, CD45RO-negative cells were positively selected for CCR7, yielding a CD45RA+CCR7+ population from which TemRA cells were excluded. Donors were healthy HIV-negative adults with no recently reported acute infections or vaccinations. Only Caucasian adults living in Nashville, Tennessee, USA were represented among the donors. Blood was collected by leukapheresis, and PBMCs were isolated by Ficoll-Histopaque density gradient centrifugation and then cryopreserved in liquid nitrogen vapor phase. Analytical flow cytometry was used to check the purity and quantity of each magnetically sorted T cell population. Genomic DNA was isolated from each sorted fraction and quantified by UV absorbance on a Nanodrop 2000c.

Broader findings and caveats from the paper: The genetic and exposure-history diversity represented was limited by the small number of donors. Sampling was restricted to blood, and TCR repertoires in tissue are likely to differ from TCR repertoires in blood. Across four donors, around 5% of naive CD4, approximately 4% of naive CD8, under 2.5% of memory CD4, and roughly 0.4% of memory CD8 clonotypes were shared. Based on pairwise subsampling, the degree of clonotype sharing among donors was expected to be affected by sequencing depth. Higher generation probabilities were observed for clonotypes shared by all four sorted-subset donors than for non-shared clonotypes. Even with the large sequencing depth, rarefaction of the sorted-subset datasets indicated that sequencing was incomplete. Larger estimated clonotype richness was generally found for naive subsets than for memory subsets.

TCR CDR3 regions were amplified from genomic DNA by multiplex PCR using the deep immunoSEQ assay. Genomic DNA extracted from each cell subset was distributed evenly over all wells of several immunoSEQ 96-well plates, and each plate served as one replicate. For sorted subsets, approximately 190 ng genomic DNA, equal to tens of thousands of T cell genomes, was loaded into each replicate PCR. Purified libraries were quantified with a Qubit 3.0 fluorometer, sized on a Bioanalyzer 2100, and re-quantified with the KAPA Library Quantification kit. Each immunoSEQ 96-well plate was sequenced on its own single-read 150-cycle Illumina NextSeq 550 flow cell. Per the original workflow: The immunoSEQ output contained only junctional sequences without quality scores, so filtering could not match that applied to full-length reads. To assign V/J genes and CDR3, sequences were annotated against IMGT germline references using PyIR, a Python wrapper for IgBLAST v1.9. Reads with weak V/J assignments (E-value above 1e-6), missing CDR3, stop codons, out-of-frame junctions, or ambiguous translated residues were removed. V3J clonotypes were defined as sequences sharing an identical inferred V gene, J gene, and CDR3 amino acid sequence. Percentage overlap between repertoires was computed as shared unique clonotypes divided by the size of the smaller repertoire. Three approaches were used to assess repertoire richness: RTK rarefaction, the Chao1 estimator, and Recon v2.1 estimates of unobserved clonotypes. Generation probabilities for all TCRbeta clonotypes obtained by the gDNA method from several donors were computed using OLGA. The source is immuneACCESS, and TCRdb retained only in-frame sequences with V and J called. Part of the clones is not carried over; for the studies checked, unresolved V genes explain less than half of this, and the remainder is unexplained. The V and J calls and clone size were taken over from that table, and D and trimming were inferred from the DNA. The sample includes about 2 million clones, with about 95% observed a single time. Jointly, the top ten make up more than 0.95% of the sample.

The rearranged chain carries TRBV28 and TRBJ2-3, with no confident D gene call. Sequences were obtained from naive CD8+ T cells sorted from blood. The cell subset or site label corresponds to: CD45RA+CCR7+. The source is a man aged 18 to 30 in good health. The CDR3 here reads CASSLTGEADTQYF. The DNA is TGTGCCAGCAGTCTAACGGGCGAGGCAGATACGCAGTATTTT.